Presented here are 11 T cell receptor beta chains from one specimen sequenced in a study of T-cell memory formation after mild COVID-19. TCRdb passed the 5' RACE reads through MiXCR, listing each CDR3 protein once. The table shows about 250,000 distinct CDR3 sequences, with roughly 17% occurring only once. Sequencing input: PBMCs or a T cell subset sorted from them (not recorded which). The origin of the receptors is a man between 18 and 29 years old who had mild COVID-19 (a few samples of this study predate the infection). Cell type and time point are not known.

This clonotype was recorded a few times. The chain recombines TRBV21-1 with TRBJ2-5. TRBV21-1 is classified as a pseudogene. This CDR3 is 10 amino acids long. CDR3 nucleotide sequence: TGTGCCATCCGCCAAGAGACCCAGTACTTC. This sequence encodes CAIRQETQYF.

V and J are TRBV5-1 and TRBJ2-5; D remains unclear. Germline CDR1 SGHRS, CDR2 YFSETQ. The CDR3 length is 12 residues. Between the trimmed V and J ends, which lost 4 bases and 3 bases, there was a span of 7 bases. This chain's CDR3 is CASSRTKETQYF. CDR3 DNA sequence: TGCGCCAGCAGCCGGACGAAAGAGACCCAGTACTTC.

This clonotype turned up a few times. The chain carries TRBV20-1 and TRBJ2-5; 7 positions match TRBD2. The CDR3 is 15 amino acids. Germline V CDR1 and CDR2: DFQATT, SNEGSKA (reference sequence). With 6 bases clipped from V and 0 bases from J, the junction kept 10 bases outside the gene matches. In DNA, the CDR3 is TGCAGTGCCCAGAGACTAGCTTGGGACCAAGAGACCCAGTACTTC. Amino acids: CSAQRLAWDQETQYF.

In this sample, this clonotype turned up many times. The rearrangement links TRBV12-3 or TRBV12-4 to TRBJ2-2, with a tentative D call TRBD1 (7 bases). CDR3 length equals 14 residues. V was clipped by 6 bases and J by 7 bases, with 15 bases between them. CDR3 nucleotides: TGTGCCAGCAGGAGGGGGCCCGGGAGCGGGGAGCTGTTTTTT. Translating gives CASRRGPGSGELFF.

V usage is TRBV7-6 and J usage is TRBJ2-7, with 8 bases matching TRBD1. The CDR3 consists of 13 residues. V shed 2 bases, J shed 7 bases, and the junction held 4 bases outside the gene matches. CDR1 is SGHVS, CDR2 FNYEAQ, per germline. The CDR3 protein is CASSLTGGSEQYF. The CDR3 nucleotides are TGTGCCAGCAGCTTAACAGGGGGGAGTGAGCAGTACTTC.

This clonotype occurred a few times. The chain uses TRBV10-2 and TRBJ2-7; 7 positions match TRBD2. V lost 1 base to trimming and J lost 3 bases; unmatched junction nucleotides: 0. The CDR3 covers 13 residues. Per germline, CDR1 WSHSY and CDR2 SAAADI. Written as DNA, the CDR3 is TGCGCCAGCAGTGAGTGGGGGGGCTACGAGCAGTACTTC. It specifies CASSEWGGYEQYF.

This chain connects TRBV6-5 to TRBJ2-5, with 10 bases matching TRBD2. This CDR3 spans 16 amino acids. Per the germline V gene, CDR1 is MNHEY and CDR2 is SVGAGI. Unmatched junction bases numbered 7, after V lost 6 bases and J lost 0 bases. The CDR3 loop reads CASSSYSGRHQETQYF. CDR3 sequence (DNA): TGTGCCAGCAGCTCGTATAGCGGGAGGCACCAAGAGACCCAGTACTTC.

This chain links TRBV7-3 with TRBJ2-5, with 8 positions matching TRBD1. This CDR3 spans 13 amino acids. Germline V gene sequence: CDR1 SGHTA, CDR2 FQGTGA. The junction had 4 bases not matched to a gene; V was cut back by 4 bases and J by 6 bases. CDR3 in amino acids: CASSSDRAKTQYF. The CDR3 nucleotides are TGTGCCAGCAGCTCGGACAGGGCGAAGACCCAGTACTTC.

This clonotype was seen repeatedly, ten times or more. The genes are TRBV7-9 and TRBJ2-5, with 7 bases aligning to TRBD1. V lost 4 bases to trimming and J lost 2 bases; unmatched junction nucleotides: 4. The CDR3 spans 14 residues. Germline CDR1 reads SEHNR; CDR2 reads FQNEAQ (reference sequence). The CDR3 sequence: CASSSGQVQETQYF. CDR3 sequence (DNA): TGTGCCAGCAGCTCAGGACAGGTTCAAGAGACCCAGTACTTC.

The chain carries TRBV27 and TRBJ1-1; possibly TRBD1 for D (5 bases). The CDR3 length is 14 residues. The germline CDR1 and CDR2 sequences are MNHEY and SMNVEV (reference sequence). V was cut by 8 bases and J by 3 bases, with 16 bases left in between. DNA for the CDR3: TGTGCCAGCCGCCTAGGGGCCTCCTACACTGAAGCTTTCTTT. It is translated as CASRLGASYTEAFF.

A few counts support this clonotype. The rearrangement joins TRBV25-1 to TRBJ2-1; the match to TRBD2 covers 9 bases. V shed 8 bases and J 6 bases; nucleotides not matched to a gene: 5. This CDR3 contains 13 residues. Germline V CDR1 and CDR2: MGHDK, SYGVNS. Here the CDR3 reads CASARTSVNEQFF. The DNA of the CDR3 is TGTGCCAGCGCAAGGACTAGCGTCAATGAGCAGTTCTTC.